This T cell receptor (beta chain) comes out of a study of T cell responses to AZD1222 COVID-19 vaccine. Study-level results: Clonal diversity was possibly underestimated; the donors were predominantly white British and more often female.

Worth noting for this clone: Its antigen remains unidentified.

Clones were sequenced by immunoSEQ multiplex PCR, and TCRdb holds only the in-frame ones, with some missing. The sample has 85,000 to 120,000 clones, roughly 88% seen once. Trimming left V 5 bases short and J 7 bases short, with 18 bases between. This CDR3 spans 14 amino acids. Germline values: CDR1 SEHNR, CDR2 FQNEAQ (reference sequence). This specimen was peripheral blood, taken 28 days after the second AZD1222 dose. This chain joins TRBV7-9 and TRBJ2-7, with a possible D match to TRBD2 (7 bases). This sequence was found in an adult who received the AZD1222 COVID-19 vaccine. Here the CDR3 DNA reads TGTGCCAGCAGCGTCAATCAGGGGAGGGGGGAGCAGTACTTC. Translating it yields CASSVNQGRGEQYF.